The 13 T cell receptor beta chains below were found in one sample sequenced in a study of T cell repertoires in cytomegalovirus infection. TCRdb passed the reads through MiXCR, listing each CDR3 protein once. The sample gives roughly 500,000 distinct CDR3 sequences, roughly 42% of which show up once; about two fifths is in the top ten. Their target antigens are unknown. The sample here was cultured PBMCs, taken from culture after CMV antigen stimulation. The receptors were gathered from a human donor in good health (CMV status not recorded). Some clones in this sample may be carry-over from other donors' samples.

As regards this clonotype: This may come from a read error, since a much larger clone is one base off. The V gene is TRBV7-2, the J gene TRBJ1-1; 9 nucleotides match TRBD1. The CDR3 is made up of 13 amino acids. The germline V gene encodes CDR1 SGHTA and CDR2 FQGNSA. CDR3 sequence: CASSTGTGRKALF. In DNA, the CDR3 is TGTGCCAGCAGCACTGGGACAGGGAGGAAAGCTCTCTTT.

This clonotype has just a few counts. The V gene is TRBV6-1, the J gene TRBJ1-1, with D tentatively TRBD1 (5 bases). The V gene's germline CDR1 is MNHNS and CDR2 SASEGT. The CDR3 extends over 12 amino acids. The ends were cut back, 8 bases at V and 11 bases at J, with 18 bases in the middle. CDR3 sequence: CASSRPPEGAFF. In nucleotides, the CDR3 is TGTGCCAGCTCCCGACCCCCGGAGGGGGCTTTCTTT.

The J gene is TRBJ1-2, the V gene TRBV29-1; maybe TRBD1 (5 bases). Germline values: CDR1 SQVTM, CDR2 ANQGSEA. Trimming removed 6 bases at V and 5 bases at J, with 22 bases between. The CDR3 has 15 residues. The CDR3 DNA reads TGCAGCGTCGGTTCAGCTTGGGGGACCCTTTATGGCTACACCTTC. This translates into CSVGSAWGTLYGYTF.

The chain uses TRBV20-1 and TRBJ1-2; possible D gene TRBD1, 6 bases. Germline V gene sequence: CDR1 DFQATT, CDR2 SNEGSKA (reference sequence). The CDR3 is 13 amino acids. V was pared by 1 base and J by 8 bases, with 14 bases between. CDR3 coding DNA: TGCAGTGCTAGAGTAGGCAGGGGTGGCGGCTACACCTTC. It is translated as CSARVGRGGGYTF.

The chain is built from TRBV6-1 and TRBJ1-1, with D unresolved. Germline CDR1 reads MNHNS; CDR2 reads SASEGT. The CDR3 covers 12 residues. V lost 4 bases and J lost 10, with 13 bases in between. CDR3 protein: CASSGSWEGAFF. The CDR3 DNA sequence: TGTGCCAGCAGTGGAAGTTGGGAGGGAGCTTTCTTT.

As for this clonotype: Possible read error: a much larger clone is one base away. DNA of the CDR3: TGTGCCAGCAGCTTAATCGGGGGGGCCACCGGGGATCTGTTTTTT. Its protein product is CASSLIGGATGDLFF. This chain uses TRBV7-2 with TRBJ2-2; 8 bases align to TRBD2. CDR1 is SGHTA, CDR2 FQGNSA, per germline. CDR3 length: 15 residues. Full variable domain (outside the CDR3, taken from reference TRBV7-2 and TRBJ2-2): GAGVSQSPSNKVTEKGKDVELRCDPISGHTALYWYRQSLGQGLEFLIYFQGNSAPDKSGLPSDRFSAERTGGSVSTLTIQRTQQEDSAVYLCASSLIGGATGDLFFGEGSRLTVL.

The chain uses TRBV11-2 and TRBJ2-5; 7 positions match TRBD2. The germline V gene has CDR1 SGHAT and CDR2 FQNNGV. The CDR3 totals 17 residues. Losses at the gene ends were 5 bases for V and 1 base for J; bases not matched to a gene: 13. In DNA form, the CDR3 reads TGTGCCAGCAGCCCTGGCCGCGGGAGAGTCCCCCAAGAGACCCAGTACTTC. This codes for CASSPGRGRVPQETQYF.

This clonotype was counted a few times. This sequence joins TRBV20-1 and TRBJ1-3; D is ambiguous. CDR1 is DFQATT, CDR2 SNEGSKA, per germline (reference sequence). CDR3 length: 13 residues. V was clipped by 0 bases and J by 4 bases, with 7 bases between them. Here the CDR3 reads CSARESGGNTIYF. The CDR3 DNA sequence: TGCAGTGCTAGAGAAAGCGGGGGAAACACCATATATTTT.

The chain recombines TRBV7-2 with TRBJ2-3; possible D gene TRBD1, 6 bases. V lost 6 bases and J lost 5, with 24 bases in between. Germline-derived CDR1 and CDR2 are SGHTA and FQGNSA. This CDR3 is 17 amino acids long. The DNA for the CDR3 is TGTGCCAGCAGTTTTAGGGGGTGGCAGGCGGTCGTAGATACGCAGTATTTT. Protein product: CASSFRGWQAVVDTQYF. The whole variable domain, filled in from reference TRBV7-2 and TRBJ2-3, reads GAGVSQSPSNKVTEKGKDVELRCDPISGHTALYWYRQSLGQGLEFLIYFQGNSAPDKSGLPSDRFSAERTGGSVSTLTIQRTQQEDSAVYLCASSFRGWQAVVDTQYFGPGTRLTVL.

This clonotype was observed a few times. The chain has TRBV6-1 and TRBJ1-5; 12 bases are shared with TRBD1. V shed 5 bases and J 0 bases; nucleotides not matched to a gene: 5. Germline lookup yields CDR1 MNHNS and CDR2 SASEGT. The length of the CDR3 is 17 residues. CDR3 region: CASSPGTGGFSNQPQHF. Here the CDR3 DNA reads TGTGCCAGCAGTCCTGGGACAGGGGGCTTTAGCAATCAGCCCCAGCATTTT.

The chain employs TRBV7-9 and TRBJ1-2; D possibly corresponds to TRBD1 (5 bases). V lost 1 base, J lost 11 bases, and 11 bases lay in between. The CDR3 contains 12 residues. The V gene's germline CDR1 is SEHNR and CDR2 FQNEAQ (reference sequence). The CDR3 DNA sequence: TGTGCCAGCAGCTTAGTCTTACAGGAGTACACCTTC. It codes for CASSLVLQEYTF.

The CDR3 loop is CASSLRDSLPLGSYEQYF. The CDR3 DNA reads TGTGCCAGCAGCTTACGCGACAGTCTACCACTCGGCTCCTACGAGCAGTACTTC. The chain is built from TRBV7-8 and TRBJ2-7, with D possibly matching TRBD1 (5 bases). The CDR3 is 18 amino acids. Trimming cost V 2 bases and J 0 bases, with 20 bases left between them. Germline CDR1 is SGHVS and CDR2 is FQNEAQ.

This clonotype showed up just a few times. The chain employs TRBV7-6 and TRBJ1-5, with 9 positions matching TRBD1. The CDR3 consists of 17 residues. The V gene end was trimmed by 5 bases and the J gene end by 0 bases; junction bases not matched to a gene: 8. The germline CDR1 and CDR2 sequences are SGHVS and FNYEAQ. CDR3 loop: CASSAGQGRYSNQPQHF. The CDR3 nucleotides read TGTGCCAGCAGCGCAGGACAGGGGAGGTATAGCAATCAGCCCCAGCATTTT.